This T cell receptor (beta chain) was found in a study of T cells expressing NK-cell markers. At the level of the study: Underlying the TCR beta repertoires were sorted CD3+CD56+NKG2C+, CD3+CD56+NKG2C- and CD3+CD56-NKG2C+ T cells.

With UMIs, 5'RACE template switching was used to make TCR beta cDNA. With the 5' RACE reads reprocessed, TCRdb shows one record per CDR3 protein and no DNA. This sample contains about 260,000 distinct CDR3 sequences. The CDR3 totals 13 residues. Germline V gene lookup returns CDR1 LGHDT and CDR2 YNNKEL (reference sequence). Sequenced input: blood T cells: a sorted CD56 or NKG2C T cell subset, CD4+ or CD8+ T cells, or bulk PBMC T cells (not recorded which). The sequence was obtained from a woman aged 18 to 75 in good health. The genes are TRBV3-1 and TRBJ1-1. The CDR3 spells CASSQLVDTEAFF. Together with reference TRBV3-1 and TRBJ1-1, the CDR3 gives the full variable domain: DTAVSQTPKYLVTQMGNDKSIKCEQNLGHDTMYWYKQDSKKFLKIMFSYNNKELIINETVPNRFSPKSPDKAHLNLHINSLELGDSAVYFCASSQLVDTEAFFGQGTRLTVV.